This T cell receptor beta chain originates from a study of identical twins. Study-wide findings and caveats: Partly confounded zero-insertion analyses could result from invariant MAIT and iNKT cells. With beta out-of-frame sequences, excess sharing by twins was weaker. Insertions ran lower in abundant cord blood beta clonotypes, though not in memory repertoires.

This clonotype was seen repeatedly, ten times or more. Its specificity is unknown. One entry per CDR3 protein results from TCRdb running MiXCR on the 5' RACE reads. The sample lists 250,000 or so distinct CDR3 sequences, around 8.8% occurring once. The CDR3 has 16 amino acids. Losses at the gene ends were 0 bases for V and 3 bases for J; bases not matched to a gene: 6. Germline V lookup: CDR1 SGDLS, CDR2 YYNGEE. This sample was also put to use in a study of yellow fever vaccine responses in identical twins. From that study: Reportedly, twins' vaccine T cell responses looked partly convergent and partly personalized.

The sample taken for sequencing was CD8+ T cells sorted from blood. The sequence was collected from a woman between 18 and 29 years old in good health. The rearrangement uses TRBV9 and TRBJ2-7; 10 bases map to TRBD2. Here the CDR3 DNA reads TGTGCCAGCAGCGTAGGTGGTAGCGGGGGGATCTACGAGCAGTACTTC. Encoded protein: CASSVGGSGGIYEQYF.